This T cell receptor beta chain was recovered during a study of response to subunit inactivated influenza vaccine. A note on this clonotype: Its antigen is undetermined.

The CDR3 is 15 amino acids. Trimming removed 6 bases from V and 5 bases from J; junction bases left unmatched: 10. Germline V gene lookup returns CDR1 MNHEY and CDR2 SVGAGI. TCRdb ran MiXCR on the RT-PCR reads and lists one entry per CDR3 protein. Of about 530,000 distinct CDR3 sequences listed, 10% to 15% were seen once; the top ten hold roughly a tenth. Study-level results: It was the authors' suggestion that each seasonal influenza vaccination recruits few new T cells.

This chain joins TRBV6-5 and TRBJ2-5, with 9 bases aligning to TRBD1. The sample here was PBMCs from blood, taken on the day of vaccination. The source of this sequence is a middle-aged man who received an inactivated influenza vaccine. The CDR3 nucleotides read TGTGCCAGCAGCTACGGGACAGGGCGGCTCGAGACCCAGTACTTC. It yields the protein CASSYGTGRLETQYF.